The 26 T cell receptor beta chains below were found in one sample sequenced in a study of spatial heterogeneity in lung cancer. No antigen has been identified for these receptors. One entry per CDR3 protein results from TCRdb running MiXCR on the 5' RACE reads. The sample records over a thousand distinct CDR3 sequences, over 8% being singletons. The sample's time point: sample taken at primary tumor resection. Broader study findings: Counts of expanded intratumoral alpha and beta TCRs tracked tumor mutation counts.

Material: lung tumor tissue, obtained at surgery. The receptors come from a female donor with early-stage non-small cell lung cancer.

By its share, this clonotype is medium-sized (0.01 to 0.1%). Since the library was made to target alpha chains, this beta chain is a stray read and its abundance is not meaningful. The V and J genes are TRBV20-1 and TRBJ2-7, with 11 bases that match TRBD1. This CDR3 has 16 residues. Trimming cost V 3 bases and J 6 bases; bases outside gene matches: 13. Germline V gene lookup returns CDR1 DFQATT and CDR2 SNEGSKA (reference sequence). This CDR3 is CSARGFPGQGVAEQYF. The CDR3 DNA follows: TGCAGTGCTAGGGGGTTCCCGGGACAGGGGGTTGCCGAGCAGTACTTC.

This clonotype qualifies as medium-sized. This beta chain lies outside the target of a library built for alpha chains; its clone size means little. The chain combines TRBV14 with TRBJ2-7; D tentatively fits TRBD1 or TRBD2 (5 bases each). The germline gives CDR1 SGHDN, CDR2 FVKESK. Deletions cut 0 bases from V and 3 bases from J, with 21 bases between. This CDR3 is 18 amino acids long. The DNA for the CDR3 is TGTGCCAGCAGCCAAGATAGGGGACCGGGCAGGTTGTACTACGAGCAGTACTTC. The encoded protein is CASSQDRGPGRLYYEQYF.

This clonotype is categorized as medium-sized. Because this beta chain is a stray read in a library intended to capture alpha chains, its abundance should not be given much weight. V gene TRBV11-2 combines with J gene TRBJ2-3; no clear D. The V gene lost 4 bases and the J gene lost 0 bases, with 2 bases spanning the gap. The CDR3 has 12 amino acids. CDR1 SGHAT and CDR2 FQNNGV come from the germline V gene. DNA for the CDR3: TGTGCCAGCAGCTCCAGCACAGATACGCAGTATTTT. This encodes CASSSSTDTQYF.

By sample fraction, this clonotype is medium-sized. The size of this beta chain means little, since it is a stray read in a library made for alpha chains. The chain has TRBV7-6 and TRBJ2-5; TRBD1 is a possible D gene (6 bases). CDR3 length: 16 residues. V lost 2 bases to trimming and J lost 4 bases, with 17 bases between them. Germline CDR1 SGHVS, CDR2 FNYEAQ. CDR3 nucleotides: TGTGCCAGCAGCTTATTGGAGAACAGGGTACGAGAGACCCAGTACTTC. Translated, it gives CASSLLENRVRETQYF.

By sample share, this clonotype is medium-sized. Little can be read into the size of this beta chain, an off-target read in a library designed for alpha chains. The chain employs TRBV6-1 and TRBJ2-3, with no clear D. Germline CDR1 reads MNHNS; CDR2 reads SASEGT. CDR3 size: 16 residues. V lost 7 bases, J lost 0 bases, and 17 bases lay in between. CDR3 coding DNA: TGTGCCAGCACCATCTCAACGGGTAGTAGCACAGATACGCAGTATTTT. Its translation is CASTISTGSSTDTQYF.

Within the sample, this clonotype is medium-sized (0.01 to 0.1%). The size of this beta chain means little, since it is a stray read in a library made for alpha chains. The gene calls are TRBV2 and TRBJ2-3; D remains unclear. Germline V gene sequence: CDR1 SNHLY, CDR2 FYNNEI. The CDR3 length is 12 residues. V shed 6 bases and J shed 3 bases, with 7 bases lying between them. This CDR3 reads CASSVGTDTQYF. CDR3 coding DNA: TGTGCCAGCAGCGTCGGGACAGATACGCAGTATTTT.

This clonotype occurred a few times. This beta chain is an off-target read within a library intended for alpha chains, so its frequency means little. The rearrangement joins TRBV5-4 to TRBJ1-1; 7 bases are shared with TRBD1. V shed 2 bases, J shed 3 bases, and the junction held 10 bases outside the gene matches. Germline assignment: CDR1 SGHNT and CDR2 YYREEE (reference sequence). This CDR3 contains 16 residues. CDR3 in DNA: TGTGCCAGCAGCTTACAGGGGCTGAGAATCGACACTGAAGCTTTCTTT. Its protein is CASSLQGLRIDTEAFF.

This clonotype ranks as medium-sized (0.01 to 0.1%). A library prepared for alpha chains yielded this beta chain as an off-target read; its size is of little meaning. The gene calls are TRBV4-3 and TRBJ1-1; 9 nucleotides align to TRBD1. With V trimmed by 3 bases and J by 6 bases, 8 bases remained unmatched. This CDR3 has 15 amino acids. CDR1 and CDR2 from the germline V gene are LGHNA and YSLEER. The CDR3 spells CASSHRQGGVPEAFF. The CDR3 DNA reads TGCGCCAGCAGCCATCGACAGGGGGGAGTGCCTGAAGCTTTCTTT.

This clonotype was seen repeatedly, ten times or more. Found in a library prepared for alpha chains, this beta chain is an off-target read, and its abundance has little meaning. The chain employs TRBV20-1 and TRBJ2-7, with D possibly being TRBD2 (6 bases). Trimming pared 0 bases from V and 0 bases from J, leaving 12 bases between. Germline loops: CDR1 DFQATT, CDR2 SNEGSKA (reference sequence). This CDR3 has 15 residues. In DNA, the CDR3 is TGCAGTGCTAGAGATAGCGAGACTAGCTCCTACGAGCAGTACTTC. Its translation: CSARDSETSSYEQYF.

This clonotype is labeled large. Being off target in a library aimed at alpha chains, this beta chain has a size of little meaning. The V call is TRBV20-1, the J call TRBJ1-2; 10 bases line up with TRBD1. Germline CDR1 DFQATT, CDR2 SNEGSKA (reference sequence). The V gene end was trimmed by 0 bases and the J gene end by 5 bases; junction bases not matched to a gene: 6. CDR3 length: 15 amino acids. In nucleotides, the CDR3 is TGCAGTGCTAGAGATGCCCTGGACAGGGGGTATGGCTACACCTTC. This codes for CSARDALDRGYGYTF.

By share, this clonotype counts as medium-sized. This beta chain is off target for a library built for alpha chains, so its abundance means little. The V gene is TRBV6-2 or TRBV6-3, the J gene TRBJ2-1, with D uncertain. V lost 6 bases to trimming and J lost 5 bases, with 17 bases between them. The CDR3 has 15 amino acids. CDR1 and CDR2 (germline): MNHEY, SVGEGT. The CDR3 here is CASRLDPGPNNEQFF. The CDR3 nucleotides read TGTGCCAGCAGGCTAGACCCCGGGCCAAACAATGAGCAGTTCTTC.

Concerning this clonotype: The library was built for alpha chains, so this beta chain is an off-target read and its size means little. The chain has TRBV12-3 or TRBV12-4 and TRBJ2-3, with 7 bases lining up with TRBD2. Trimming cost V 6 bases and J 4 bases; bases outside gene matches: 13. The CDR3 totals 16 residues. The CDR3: CASRMTGAGRADTQYF. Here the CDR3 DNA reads TGTGCCAGCAGAATGACCGGAGCGGGGAGGGCAGATACGCAGTATTTT.

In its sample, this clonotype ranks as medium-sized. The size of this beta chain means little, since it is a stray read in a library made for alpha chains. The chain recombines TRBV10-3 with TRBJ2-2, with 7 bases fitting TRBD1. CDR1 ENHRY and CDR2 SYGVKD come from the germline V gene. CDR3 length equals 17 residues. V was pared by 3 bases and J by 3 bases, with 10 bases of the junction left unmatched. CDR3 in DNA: TGTGCCATCAGTGATATAAGGGACAGCGTCTACACCGGGGAGCTGTTTTTT. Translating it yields CAISDIRDSVYTGELFF.

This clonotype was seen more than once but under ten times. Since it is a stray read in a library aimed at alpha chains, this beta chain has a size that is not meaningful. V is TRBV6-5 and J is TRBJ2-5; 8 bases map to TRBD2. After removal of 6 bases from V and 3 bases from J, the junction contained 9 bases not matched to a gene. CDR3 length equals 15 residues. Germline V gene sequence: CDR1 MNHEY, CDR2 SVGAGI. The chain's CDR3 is CASSQPGTREETQYF. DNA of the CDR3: TGTGCCAGCAGCCAACCCGGGACTAGAGAAGAGACCCAGTACTTC.

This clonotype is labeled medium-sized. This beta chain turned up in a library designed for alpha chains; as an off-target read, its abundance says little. The CDR3 DNA reads TGCAGTGCTAGAGTAGAGTACACAGATACGCAGTATTTT. It yields the protein CSARVEYTDTQYF. The chain employs TRBV20-1 and TRBJ2-3; D unclear. V lost 1 base to trimming and J lost 2 bases, with 7 bases between them. Germline CDR1 is DFQATT and CDR2 is SNEGSKA (reference sequence). This CDR3 spans 13 amino acids.

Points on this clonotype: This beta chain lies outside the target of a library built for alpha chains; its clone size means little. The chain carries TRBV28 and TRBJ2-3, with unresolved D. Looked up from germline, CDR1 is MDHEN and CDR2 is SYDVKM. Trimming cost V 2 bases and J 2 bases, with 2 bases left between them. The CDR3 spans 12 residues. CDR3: CASSLVTDTQYF. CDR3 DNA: TGTGCCAGCAGTTTAGTCACAGATACGCAGTATTTT.

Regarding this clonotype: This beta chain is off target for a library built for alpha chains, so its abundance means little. This CDR3 is CASSPRGTYEQYF. Written as DNA, the CDR3 is TGTGCCAGCAGCCCGAGGGGAACCTACGAGCAGTACTTC. The rearrangement links TRBV6-2 or TRBV6-3 to TRBJ2-7; D may correspond to TRBD1 or TRBD2 (5 bases each). Trimming left V 6 bases short and J 2 bases short, with 11 bases between. Germline-derived CDR1 and CDR2 are MNHEY and SVGEGT. The CDR3 has 13 residues.

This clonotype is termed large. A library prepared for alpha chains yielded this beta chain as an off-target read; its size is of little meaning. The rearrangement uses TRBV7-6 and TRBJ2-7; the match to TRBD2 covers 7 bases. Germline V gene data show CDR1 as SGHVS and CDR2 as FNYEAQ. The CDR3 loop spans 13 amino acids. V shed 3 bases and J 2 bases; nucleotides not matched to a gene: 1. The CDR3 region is CASSFGLAYEQYF. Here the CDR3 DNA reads TGTGCCAGCAGCTTCGGACTAGCCTACGAGCAGTACTTC.

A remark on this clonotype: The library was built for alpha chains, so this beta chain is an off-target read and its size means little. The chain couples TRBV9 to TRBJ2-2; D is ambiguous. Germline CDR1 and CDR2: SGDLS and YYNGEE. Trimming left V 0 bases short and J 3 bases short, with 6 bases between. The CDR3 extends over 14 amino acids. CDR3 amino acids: CASSVAHYTGELFF. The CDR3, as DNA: TGTGCCAGCAGCGTAGCCCACTACACCGGGGAGCTGTTTTTT.

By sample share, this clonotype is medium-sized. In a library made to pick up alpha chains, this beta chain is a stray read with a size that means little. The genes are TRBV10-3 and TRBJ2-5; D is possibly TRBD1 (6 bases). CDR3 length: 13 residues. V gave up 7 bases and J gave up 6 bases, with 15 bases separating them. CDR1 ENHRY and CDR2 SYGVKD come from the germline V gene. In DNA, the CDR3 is TGTGCCATCATGCCCTCAGGGGCCAAGACCCAGTACTTC. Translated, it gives CAIMPSGAKTQYF.

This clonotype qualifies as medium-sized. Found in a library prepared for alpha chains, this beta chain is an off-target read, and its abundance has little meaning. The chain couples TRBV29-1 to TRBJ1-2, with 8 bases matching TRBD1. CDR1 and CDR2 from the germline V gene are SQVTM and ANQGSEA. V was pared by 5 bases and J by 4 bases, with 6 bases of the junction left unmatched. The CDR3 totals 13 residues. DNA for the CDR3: TGCAGCGTTCGGACAGGGACCGTCTATGGCTACACCTTC. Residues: CSVRTGTVYGYTF.

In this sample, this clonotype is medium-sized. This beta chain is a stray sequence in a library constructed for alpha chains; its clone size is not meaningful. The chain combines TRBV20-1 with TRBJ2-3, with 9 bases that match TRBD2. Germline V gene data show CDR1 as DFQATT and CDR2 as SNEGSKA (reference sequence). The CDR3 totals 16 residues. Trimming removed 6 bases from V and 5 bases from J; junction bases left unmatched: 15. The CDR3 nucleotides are TGCAGTGCAACCTTCCCTCGCGGGGGGGCCGGAGATACGCAGTATTTT. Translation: CSATFPRGGAGDTQYF.

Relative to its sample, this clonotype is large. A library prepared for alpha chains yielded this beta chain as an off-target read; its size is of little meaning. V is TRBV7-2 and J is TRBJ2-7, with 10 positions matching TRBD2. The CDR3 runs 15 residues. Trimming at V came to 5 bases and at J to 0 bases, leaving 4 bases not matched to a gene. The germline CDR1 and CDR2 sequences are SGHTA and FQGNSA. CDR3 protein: CASSKSSGGSYEQYF. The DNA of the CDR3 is TGTGCCAGCAGCAAATCTAGCGGGGGCTCCTACGAGCAGTACTTC.

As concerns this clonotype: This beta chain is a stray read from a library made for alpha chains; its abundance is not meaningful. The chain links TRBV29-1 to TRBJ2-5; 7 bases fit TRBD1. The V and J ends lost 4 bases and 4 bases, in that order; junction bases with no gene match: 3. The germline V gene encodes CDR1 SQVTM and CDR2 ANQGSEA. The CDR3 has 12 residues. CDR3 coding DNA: TGCAGCGTTGCGGGACAGCGAGAGACCCAGTACTTC. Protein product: CSVAGQRETQYF.

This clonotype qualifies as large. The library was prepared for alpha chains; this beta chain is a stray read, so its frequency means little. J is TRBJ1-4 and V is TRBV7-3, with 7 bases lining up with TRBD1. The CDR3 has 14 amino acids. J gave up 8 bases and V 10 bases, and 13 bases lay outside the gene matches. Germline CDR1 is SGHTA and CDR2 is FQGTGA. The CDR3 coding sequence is TGTGCCAACGACGACAGGGCCTCCCAGGAAAAACTGTTTTTT. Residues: CANDDRASQEKLFF.

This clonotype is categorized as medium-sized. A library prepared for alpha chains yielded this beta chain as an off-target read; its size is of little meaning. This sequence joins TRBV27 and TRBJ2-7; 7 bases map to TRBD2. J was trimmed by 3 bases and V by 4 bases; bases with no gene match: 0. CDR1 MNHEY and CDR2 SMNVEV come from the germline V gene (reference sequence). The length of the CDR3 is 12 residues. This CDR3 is CASSWTSYEQYF. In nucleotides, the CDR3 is TGTGCCAGCAGTTGGACTAGCTACGAGCAGTACTTC.